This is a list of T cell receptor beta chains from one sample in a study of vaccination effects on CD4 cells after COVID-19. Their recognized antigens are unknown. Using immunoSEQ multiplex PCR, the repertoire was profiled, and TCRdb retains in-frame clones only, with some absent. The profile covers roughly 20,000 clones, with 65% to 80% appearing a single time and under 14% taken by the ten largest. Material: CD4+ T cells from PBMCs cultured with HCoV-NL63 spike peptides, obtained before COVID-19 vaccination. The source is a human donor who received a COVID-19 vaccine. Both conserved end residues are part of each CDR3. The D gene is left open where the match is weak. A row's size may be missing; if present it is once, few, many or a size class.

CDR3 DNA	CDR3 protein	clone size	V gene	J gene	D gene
TGTGCTAGTGGTTTGAGGGCGGCACAGTTATTTAGTGCCTCCTACAATGAGCAGTTCTTC	CASGLRAAQLFSASYNEQFF	NA	TRBV12-5	TRBJ2-1	NA
TGTGCCAGCAGCTGGGACAGGGGAAGCACTGAAGCTTTCTTT	CASSWDRGSTEAFF	NA	TRBV5-4	TRBJ1-1	TRBD1
TGTGCCAGCTCACCACGCTTAGACAATGAGCAGTTCTTC	CASSPRLDNEQFF	NA	TRBV18	TRBJ2-1	NA
TGTGCCAGCAGAGACAGCACCTATAGCAATCAGCCCCAGCATTTT	CASRDSTYSNQPQHF	few	TRBV2	TRBJ1-5	NA
TGTGCCAGCAGAAAGGACGGGTCGGTAGGGCAGTACTTC	CASRKDGSVGQYF	few	TRBV3-1/TRBV3-2	TRBJ2-7	NA
TGTGCCAGCTCACCAAGGGGCGGGGAGCTGTTTTTT	CASSPRGGELFF	NA	TRBV18	TRBJ2-2	NA
TGTGCCAGCAGCTTAGAGGCAGGGAGGTTCAGGAGCTACACCTTC	CASSLEAGRFRSYTF	NA	TRBV11-2	TRBJ1-2	NA
TGTGCCAGCAGCTTATTTCCTAGCGGCCACAATGAGCAGTTCTTC	CASSLFPSGHNEQFF	NA	TRBV7-9	TRBJ2-1	TRBD2
TGTGCCACCAGCAGAGAACATGGAAACACCATATATTTT	CATSREHGNTIYF	NA	TRBV15	TRBJ1-3	NA
TGTGCCAGTAGTCTTAGCGGGAGGGTTTACGAGCAGTACTTC	CASSLSGRVYEQYF	NA	TRBV19	TRBJ2-7	TRBD2
TGCGCCAGCAGCTTGGCTGGGGACACCTACGAGCAGTACTTC	CASSLAGDTYEQYF	NA	TRBV5-1	TRBJ2-7	NA
TGTGCCAGCAGCTTAACTGGTGGGCTCGACACTGAAGCTTTCTTT	CASSLTGGLDTEAFF	NA	TRBV11-2	TRBJ1-1	NA
TGTGCCACCAACCAGGGTACCGGAGGGATTTCACCCCTCCACTTT	CATNQGTGGISPLHF	NA	TRBV2	TRBJ1-6	NA
TGCGCCAGCAGCTTGAGTGCGACTAGCGGGAGTAACGAGCAGTACTTC	CASSLSATSGSNEQYF	NA	TRBV5-1	TRBJ2-7	TRBD2
TGTGCCAGCAGCAGACGAGGGAGGGGCACTAATGAAAAACTGTTTTTT	CASSRRGRGTNEKLFF	few	TRBV7-9	TRBJ1-4	NA
TGCGCCAGCAGCTTATTCGGGACAGGGGTCTACGAGCAGTACTTC	CASSLFGTGVYEQYF	NA	TRBV5-1	TRBJ2-7	TRBD1
TGTGCCAGCAGCTTAGCTGGGAACACCGGGGAGCTGTTTTTT	CASSLAGNTGELFF	NA	TRBV13	TRBJ2-2	NA
TGTGCCAGCACGGGCGGGGTGAATCAGCCCCAGCATTTT	CASTGGVNQPQHF	few	TRBV2	TRBJ1-5	NA
TGCGCCAGCAGCCAAGGGGGACAGGGTTTTGAAAAACTGTTTTTT	CASSQGGQGFEKLFF	NA	TRBV4-1	TRBJ1-4	TRBD1
TGTGCCAGCAGCTTGGTTGGGCAGGGAAGCTCCTACGAGCAGTACTTC	CASSLVGQGSSYEQYF	NA	TRBV5-5	TRBJ2-7	NA
TGTGCCAGCACCCGAGGCCGTTTGGGGTCGATGGATTCACCCCTCCACTTT	CASTRGRLGSMDSPLHF	NA	TRBV18	TRBJ1-6	NA
TGTGCCAGCAGTGAAGACTTGAGAAAACTGTTTTTT	CASSEDLRKLFF	NA	TRBV6-1	TRBJ1-4	NA
TGTGCCACCAGCGAATTACTAGCGGGGGGGCCCCATGAGCAGTTCTTC	CATSELLAGGPHEQFF	few	TRBV24-1	TRBJ2-1	TRBD2
TGTGCCAGCAGCTTGGGAGGGAGCACAGATACGCAGTATTTT	CASSLGGSTDTQYF	NA	TRBV5-4	TRBJ2-3	NA
TGTGCCAGTGGTGGTCGGGGTTCGGAGACCCAGTACTTC	CASGGRGSETQYF	NA	TRBV2	TRBJ2-5	NA
TGTGCCAGCAGCTTGGACGGGAGTCTTCATGGCAATGAGCAGTTCTTC	CASSLDGSLHGNEQFF	few	TRBV5-4	TRBJ2-1	NA
TGCGCCAGCAGTGAGGGTGGGACCGTGCTCGGTATGAACACTGAAGCTTTCTTT	CASSEGGTVLGMNTEAFF	NA	TRBV10-2	TRBJ1-1	NA
TGTGCCAGTAGTATAGAGTGGGGGGCGCATCGGGAGCAGTACTTC	CASSIEWGAHREQYF	NA	TRBV19	TRBJ2-7	NA
TGTGCCATCAAGACCGACCTTAGCTCCTACAATGAGCAGTTCTTC	CAIKTDLSSYNEQFF	large	TRBV10-3	TRBJ2-1	NA
TGCGCCAGCAGCCGCGACCGGGCCCTGGGGCCCTACGAGCAGTACTTC	CASSRDRALGPYEQYF	NA	TRBV4-1	TRBJ2-7	NA
TGTGCCAGCAGTTTGGGCAAGAACACTGAAGCTTTCTTT	CASSLGKNTEAFF	NA	TRBV12-3/TRBV12-4	TRBJ1-1	NA
TGTGCCACCAGACCTAGAGTGGGGACTAGCGGGAGTAACTCCTACAATGAGCAGTTCTTC	CATRPRVGTSGSNSYNEQFF	NA	TRBV15	TRBJ2-1	TRBD2
TGTGCCAGGTTCGAGCGGGAGGATCGGTACGAGCAGTACTTC	CARFEREDRYEQYF	NA	TRBV6-1	TRBJ2-7	TRBD2
TGTGCCAGCAGAAGTCGCTGGAGGGAGCAGTTCTTC	CASRSRWREQFF	NA	TRBV5-8	TRBJ2-1	NA
TGTGCCAGCAGCTTTGGGGCCCGGGCTACCGGGGAGCTGTTTTTT	CASSFGARATGELFF	NA	TRBV11-1	TRBJ2-2	NA
TGTGCCAGCAGCCACTGGGGTCGGGCGGGAGGTGAAGATACGCAGTATTTT	CASSHWGRAGGEDTQYF	NA	TRBV7-2	TRBJ2-3	TRBD2
TGTGCCAGTAGTATAGCGTGGACTGGATACAATGAGCAGTTCTTC	CASSIAWTGYNEQFF	few	TRBV19	TRBJ2-1	NA
TGTGCCAGCAGTTACTCGATGAATTTGCAGGGGGCGCAGAGCGAGCAGTACTTC	CASSYSMNLQGAQSEQYF	NA	TRBV6-8	TRBJ2-7	TRBD1
TGTGCCTGGAGTGTCACCACAGGGACTAATGAAAAACTGTTTTTT	CAWSVTTGTNEKLFF	NA	TRBV30	TRBJ1-4	NA
TGTGCCAGCAGGTTACAGGGCACTAATGAAAAACTGTTTTTT	CASRLQGTNEKLFF	once	TRBV27	TRBJ1-4	NA
TGTGCCAGCAGCGTCGGAGATATCGTGGCGTATGGCTACACCTTC	CASSVGDIVAYGYTF	NA	TRBV5-6	TRBJ1-2	NA
TGTGCCAGCAGCACAACCCGTGGGAATGAGCAGTTCTTC	CASSTTRGNEQFF	NA	TRBV5-5	TRBJ2-1	NA
TGTGCCAGCGGACAGGAGTACACTGAAGCTTTCTTT	CASGQEYTEAFF	few	TRBV2	TRBJ1-1	TRBD1
TGCAGTGCTAGTAATTTGGGATCTAGTCCTGACTACGAGCAGTACTTC	CSASNLGSSPDYEQYF	NA	TRBV20-1	TRBJ2-7	NA
TGTGCCATCAGTGAGCTCCCTAGCTCCTACAATGAGCAGTTCTTC	CAISELPSSYNEQFF	NA	TRBV10-3	TRBJ2-1	NA
TGTGCCAGCAGCCCTAAAGCGGGAGCGGGCGGGGAGCTGTTTTTT	CASSPKAGAGGELFF	once	TRBV27	TRBJ2-2	TRBD2
TGTGCCAGTAGTTTCGCGGTTTCCTACGAGCAGTACTTC	CASSFAVSYEQYF	NA	TRBV19	TRBJ2-7	NA
TGTGCCAGCAGCTTTAACCGGGACAGCTCCTACGAGCAGTACTTC	CASSFNRDSSYEQYF	few	TRBV11-2	TRBJ2-7	TRBD1
TGTGCCTGGGTTCCGAAAGGACTAGCCGCCGGGGAGCTGTTTTTT	CAWVPKGLAAGELFF	NA	TRBV30	TRBJ2-2	TRBD2
TGCGCCAGCAGCCAAGATTCAGGGGCCATAGCCAAAAACATTCAGTACTTC	CASSQDSGAIAKNIQYF	NA	TRBV4-1	TRBJ2-4	NA
TGCGCCAGCAGCTTGGCCTTGACTCTCGGCTACGAGCAGTACTTC	CASSLALTLGYEQYF	NA	TRBV5-1	TRBJ2-7	NA
TGTGCCAGCAGTGGTGGGGCGGTCAGGGCCTCTGAAGCTTTCTTT	CASSGGAVRASEAFF	NA	TRBV2	TRBJ1-1	NA
TGTGCCAGCAGCCAAGCAGGGGACGAGACCCAGTACTTC	CASSQAGDETQYF	NA	TRBV4-2	TRBJ2-5	NA
TGTGCCAGCAGCGTAGAAGTTGGCACTAGCGGCTGGAATGAGCAGTTCTTC	CASSVEVGTSGWNEQFF	NA	TRBV9	TRBJ2-1	TRBD2
TGTGCCACTTCCGAGGGGACAGGGACCACCGGGGAGCTGTTTTTT	CATSEGTGTTGELFF	NA	TRBV27	TRBJ2-2	TRBD1
TGTGCCAGCAGTTACGAGCAGGGCTACACCTTC	CASSYEQGYTF	NA	TRBV6-5	TRBJ1-2	NA
TGCGCCAGCAGCCCACCCAGACAGGGTGGGACTGAAGCTTTCTTT	CASSPPRQGGTEAFF	NA	TRBV5-1	TRBJ1-1	TRBD1
TGTGCCAGCGAACTAGGCCATGAGCAGTTCTTC	CASELGHEQFF	few	TRBV2	TRBJ2-1	NA
TGTGCCAGCAGTTGGGACGTTTTTAATTCACCCCTCCACTTT	CASSWDVFNSPLHF	NA	TRBV6-6	TRBJ1-6	NA